These 3 T cell receptor beta chains share one sample of origin, sequenced in a study of cytomegalovirus exposure and HLA in healthy donors. The PCR employed 60 Vbeta primers together with 13 Jbeta primers. This table comes from immunoSEQ multiplex PCR, and its TCRdb copy is limited to in-frame clones, with some not included. This table holds approximately 130,000 clones, approximately 80% found once. The sample was PBMCs. These receptors all come from a girl aged 2 to 10 in good health and CMV-seronegative.

The genes are TRBV5-5 and TRBJ2-7; D is perhaps TRBD2 (5 bases). Germline CDR1 SGHKS, CDR2 YYEKEE (reference sequence). The CDR3 runs to 14 residues. The V and J ends lost 2 bases and 0 bases respectively, with 9 bases between them. The CDR3 reads CASSFEGDSYEQYF. DNA of the CDR3: TGTGCCAGCAGCTTTGAGGGAGACTCCTACGAGCAGTACTTC.

The V call is TRBV7-6, the J call TRBJ1-4, with 7 bases that match TRBD1. Germline V CDR1 and CDR2: SGHVS, FNYEAQ. V shed 3 bases and J 8 bases; nucleotides not matched to a gene: 18. The CDR3 is 18 amino acids. CDR3 in DNA: TGTGCCAGCAGCTTGATGGGAGTGAAGAGGGGGCATGAAGAAAAACTGTTTTTT. Its protein is CASSLMGVKRGHEEKLFF.

This chain links TRBV27 with TRBJ1-5; 12 nucleotides agree with TRBD1. The CDR3 contains 17 residues. Germline CDR1 reads MNHEY; CDR2 reads SMNVEV (reference sequence). Unmatched junction bases numbered 6, after V lost 3 bases and J lost 3 bases. The DNA of the CDR3 is TGTGCCAGCAGTTTCGGTTTGGGACAGGGGGCCAATCAGCCCCAGCATTTT. Translation: CASSFGLGQGANQPQHF.